The next 4 T cell receptor beta chains were all read from a single sample in a study of monozygotic twins with inflammatory bowel disease. Reanalyzing the 5' RACE reads, TCRdb keeps one entry per CDR3 protein, without DNA. This sample contains more than 120,000 distinct CDR3 sequences. Sequences were obtained from blood. These receptors all come from a human donor with ulcerative colitis or Crohn's disease, or a healthy co-twin of an affected twin (not recorded which).

This rearrangement joins TRBV4-3 to TRBJ2-2; TCRdb calls TRBD1, which cannot be checked without DNA. CDR1 is LGHNA and CDR2 is YSLEER in the germline V gene. The CDR3 is 14 amino acids. The chain's CDR3 is CASSQLTGTGELFF.

This chain links TRBV28 with TRBJ1-4; TCRdb proposes TRBD1, but this gene call is untestable without DNA. CDR1 and CDR2 (germline): MDHEN, SYDVKM. This CDR3 has 15 amino acids. This CDR3 reads CASSPRTAFNEKLFF.

The chain joins TRBV6-1 to TRBJ1-5; with no DNA, the TCRdb D assignment of TRBD1 cannot be verified. The CDR3 has 17 amino acids. The germline V gene encodes CDR1 MNHNS and CDR2 SASEGT. The CDR3 loop is CASSTRLGGGDHQPQHF.

The J gene is TRBJ1-1, the V gene TRBV12-3 or TRBV12-4; lacking DNA, the TRBD1 call made by TCRdb goes unchecked. This CDR3 is built from 15 residues. CDR3: CASSFTTGGRTEAFF.